Each of the 30 T cell receptor beta chains below was sequenced from the same sample in a study of radiotherapy plus CTLA-4 blockade in lung cancer. Method: immunoSEQ multiplex PCR; TCRdb's copy keeps in-frame clones and lacks some. The table shows about 45,000 clones, with over 55% occurring only once. Sequences were derived from peripheral blood, sampled from a patient treated with radiotherapy plus ipilimumab. These receptors came from a human donor with non-small cell lung cancer who had a partial response to radiotherapy plus ipilimumab.

The V and J genes are TRBV29-1 and TRBJ2-5; the D is unclear. Germline CDR1 and CDR2: SQVTM and ANQGSEA. This CDR3 has 14 residues. V was cut by 6 bases and J by 0 bases, with 14 bases left in between. CDR3 sequence (DNA): TGCAGCGTCTTGAAGAATGAGGACCAAGAGACCCAGTACTTC. This translates into CSVLKNEDQETQYF.

The chain has TRBV2 and TRBJ1-4; 7 bases line up with TRBD1. The germline CDR1 and CDR2 sequences are SNHLY and FYNNEI. The CDR3 spans 14 residues. The V segment lost 6 bases and the J segment 3 bases; nucleotides outside the gene matches: 4. This chain's CDR3 is CASSRTGPNEKLFF. CDR3 sequence (DNA): TGTGCCAGCAGCAGGACAGGTCCTAATGAAAAACTGTTTTTT.

This clone occurred many times. The J gene is TRBJ1-4, the V gene TRBV18; D perhaps matches TRBD1 (5 bases). CDR1 and CDR2 (germline): KGHSH, LQKENI. The CDR3 is made up of 15 amino acids. Between the trimmed V and J ends, which lost 2 bases and 10 bases, there was a span of 17 bases. CDR3 residues: CASSPKTATDGKLFF. The CDR3 region has the DNA TGTGCCAGCTCACCAAAGACAGCGACAGATGGAAAACTGTTTTTT.

The chain's CDR3 is CASSVEVDGGNTDTQYF. CDR3 sequence (DNA): TGTGCCAGCAGCGTAGAAGTAGACGGAGGAAACACAGATACGCAGTATTTT. The genes are TRBV9 and TRBJ2-3, with D possibly matching TRBD2 (5 bases). The CDR3 runs to 17 residues. With 0 bases removed from V and 2 bases from J, the gap between germline ends came to 16 bases. Germline lookup yields CDR1 SGDLS and CDR2 YYNGEE.

This clone came up a few times. The gene calls are TRBV18 and TRBJ2-5, with 7 bases matching TRBD1. V was clipped by 6 bases and J by 4 bases; unmatched bases: 11. CDR1 KGHSH and CDR2 LQKENI come from the germline V gene. The CDR3 has 15 amino acids. The CDR3 bases are TGTGCCAGCTCTCTGACGGGACAGTTCGGAGAGACCCAGTACTTC. It translates to CASSLTGQFGETQYF. Full variable domain (missing parts from reference TRBV18 and TRBJ2-5): NAGVMQNPRHLVRRRGQEARLRCSPMKGHSHVYWYRQLPEEGLKFMVYLQKENIIDESGMPKERFSAEFPKEGPSILRIQQVVRGDSAAYFCASSLTGQFGETQYFGPGTRLLVL.

This chain uses TRBV5-4 with TRBJ2-5, with 7 bases fitting TRBD1. Trimming took 3 bases from V and 3 from J; bases not matched to a gene: 11. This CDR3 spans 16 amino acids. Germline lookup yields CDR1 SGHNT and CDR2 YYREEE (reference sequence). CDR3 sequence reads: CASSSHGQAGEETQYF. DNA for the CDR3: TGTGCCAGCAGCTCACACGGACAGGCCGGGGAAGAGACCCAGTACTTC.

This clone was picked up a small number of times. The genes are TRBV13 and TRBJ2-3; 12 bases fit TRBD1. Germline lookup yields CDR1 PRHDT and CDR2 FYEKMQ (reference sequence). V gave up 6 bases and J gave up 10 bases; unmatched junction bases: 5. The CDR3 runs to 13 residues. The CDR3 bases are TGTGCCAGCAGACGGGGACAGGGGGCTTCGCAGTATTTT. It translates to CASRRGQGASQYF.

This chain uses TRBV5-4 with TRBJ1-6; TRBD1 aligns across 7 bases. The ends lost 4 bases at V and 11 bases at J; junction bases unmatched: 6. Germline loops: CDR1 SGHNT, CDR2 YYREEE (reference sequence). The length of the CDR3 is 13 residues. Here the CDR3 DNA reads TGTGCCAGCAGCGACAGAAGGGGGCCACCCCTCCACTTT. Translation gives CASSDRRGPPLHF.

The chain joins TRBV6-5 to TRBJ1-5; D not resolved. From germline, CDR1 is MNHEY and CDR2 SVGAGI. The CDR3 has 13 amino acids. V was pared by 4 bases and J by 2 bases, with 6 bases between. CDR3 coding DNA: TGTGCCAGCAGTTTTTCGGGCAATCAGCCCCAGCATTTT. It yields the protein CASSFSGNQPQHF.

This clone was found once. The chain combines TRBV19 with TRBJ2-1; weak D call: TRBD1 (6 bases). The germline V and J ends were trimmed by 11 bases and 4 bases, with 15 bases remaining between them. Germline lookup yields CDR1 LNHDA and CDR2 SQIVND (reference sequence). This CDR3 spans 13 amino acids. Here the CDR3 reads CARDTQRYNEQFF. The CDR3 DNA is TGTGCCCGGGACACACAAAGGTACAATGAGCAGTTCTTC.

The rearrangement uses TRBV4-1 and TRBJ2-1; 7 bases are shared with TRBD2. The CDR3 covers 16 residues. The ends lost 1 base at V and 7 bases at J; junction bases unmatched: 10. Germline V gene data show CDR1 as MGHRA and CDR2 as YSYEKL. CDR3 amino acids: CASSQVPGLPMNEQFF. The CDR3, as DNA: TGCGCCAGCAGCCAAGTTCCGGGACTACCCATGAATGAGCAGTTCTTC.

In the case of this clone: A far larger clone differs by one base, so this is likely a read error. V is TRBV5-6 and J is TRBJ2-7, with D perhaps matching TRBD2 (5 bases). The V end lost 2 bases, the J end lost 3 bases, and 9 bases lay between the germline ends. The V gene's germline CDR1 is SGHDT and CDR2 YYEEEE. This CDR3 contains 13 residues. The CDR3 sequence: CASSLRTVYEQYF. The DNA of the CDR3 is TGTGCCAGCAGCTTAAGGACTGTCTACGAGCAGTACTTC.

The CDR3 nucleotides are TGTGCCAGCAGCTTCACAGGGACATCTGGAAACACCATATATTTT. Translating it yields CASSFTGTSGNTIYF. The chain employs TRBV7-8 and TRBJ1-3; maybe TRBD1 (6 bases). Germline V gives CDR1 SGHVS, CDR2 FQNEAQ. V lost 3 bases to trimming and J lost 1 base, with 10 bases between them. The CDR3 consists of 15 residues.

The chain combines TRBV7-3 with TRBJ2-1, with 9 bases fitting TRBD2. This CDR3 has 18 residues. Germline V CDR1 and CDR2: SGHTA, FQGTGA. V gave up 5 bases and J gave up 5 bases; unmatched junction bases: 16. The CDR3 coding sequence is TGTGCCAGCAGCGTAGAAGCCCAAGCGGGAGGTGGAGACAATGAGCAGTTCTTC. Encoded protein: CASSVEAQAGGGDNEQFF. The entire variable domain, with the rest obtained from reference TRBV7-3 and TRBJ2-1, is as follows: GAGVSQTPSNKVTEKGKYVELRCDPISGHTALYWYRQSLGQGPEFLIYFQGTGAADDSGLPNDRFFAVRPEGSVSTLKIQRTERGDSAVYLCASSVEAQAGGGDNEQFFGPGTRLTVL.

The V call is TRBV18, the J call TRBJ2-3; no reliable D call. Trimming removed 6 bases at V and 7 bases at J, with 20 bases between. This CDR3 is built from 15 residues. CDR1 and CDR2 (germline): KGHSH, LQKENI. The CDR3 loop reads CASSARQPILNTQYF. The DNA for the CDR3 is TGTGCCAGCTCTGCCAGGCAGCCTATTCTAAATACGCAGTATTTT.

The chain employs TRBV29-1 and TRBJ2-5; TRBD2 matches 10 bases. V lost 1 base, J lost 5 bases, and 16 bases stayed unmatched. Germline CDR1 is SQVTM and CDR2 is ANQGSEA. The CDR3 totals 18 residues. The CDR3 here is CSVEGGPGGAGGVETQYF. CDR3 nucleotide sequence: TGCAGCGTTGAAGGGGGGCCCGGCGGAGCGGGAGGGGTGGAGACCCAGTACTTC.

V and J are TRBV9 and TRBJ2-1, with D possibly TRBD2 on 6 matching bases. The CDR3 spans 15 residues. Trimming shortened V by 0 bases and J by 0 bases, and 7 bases separated the two germline ends. CDR1 and CDR2 from the germline V gene are SGDLS and YYNGEE. The DNA of the CDR3 is TGTGCCAGCAGCGTAGCGGGGGACTCCTACAATGAGCAGTTCTTC. As protein: CASSVAGDSYNEQFF.

J is TRBJ1-5 and V is TRBV9; no clear D gene. The CDR3 loop spans 13 amino acids. V gave up 0 bases and J gave up 2 bases, with 3 bases separating them. Germline V gives CDR1 SGDLS, CDR2 YYNGEE. This CDR3 is CASSVAGNQPQHF. CDR3 coding DNA: TGTGCCAGCAGCGTAGCGGGCAATCAGCCCCAGCATTTT.

By sample fraction, this clone is medium-sized. The chain employs TRBV27 and TRBJ2-3; TRBD2 matches 11 bases. Germline V lookup: CDR1 MNHEY, CDR2 SMNVEV (reference sequence). CDR3 length: 16 residues. V trimming: 5 bases; J trimming: 3 bases; junction bases outside the gene matches: 7. CDR3 sequence: CASSQGLAGLTDTQYF. Written as DNA, the CDR3 is TGTGCCAGCAGTCAAGGACTAGCGGGTCTGACAGATACGCAGTATTTT.

This clone has more than one count but fewer than ten. This chain joins TRBV7-8 and TRBJ2-2; TRBD1 agrees at 7 bases. Trimming cost V 3 bases and J 6 bases; bases outside gene matches: 22. The CDR3 is 20 amino acids. CDR1 and CDR2 from the germline V gene are SGHVS and FQNEAQ. The CDR3 spells CASSLYLLPRPGDRAGELFF. The CDR3 region has the DNA TGTGCCAGCAGCTTGTATCTCCTCCCTCGTCCGGGCGACAGGGCCGGGGAGCTGTTTTTT. Variable domain in full (rest from reference TRBV7-8 and TRBJ2-2): GAGVSQSPRYKVAKRGQDVALRCDPISGHVSLFWYQQALGQGPEFLTYFQNEAQLDKSGLPSDRFFAERPEGSVSTLKIQRTQQEDSAVYLCASSLYLLPRPGDRAGELFFGEGSRLTVL.

A single count supports this clone. V gene TRBV6-1 combines with J gene TRBJ2-2, with 7 bases that match TRBD1. Germline CDR1 reads MNHNS; CDR2 reads SASEGT. The ends lost 4 bases at V and 4 bases at J; junction bases unmatched: 6. This CDR3 region has 15 residues. CDR3 residues: CASSATGAGTGELFF. The CDR3, as DNA: TGTGCCAGCAGTGCTACAGGGGCAGGCACCGGGGAGCTGTTTTTT.

V is TRBV5-6 and J is TRBJ2-3; TRBD2 matches 9 bases. Losses at the gene ends were 2 bases for V and 1 base for J; bases not matched to a gene: 11. CDR1 and CDR2 (germline): SGHDT, YYEEEE. The length of the CDR3 is 18 residues. CDR3: CASSLTPLWTSGTDTQYF. The CDR3 DNA reads TGTGCCAGCAGCTTAACCCCCTTGTGGACTAGCGGCACAGATACGCAGTATTTT.

V and J are TRBV18 and TRBJ2-3, with D tentatively TRBD1 (5 bases). The germline V gene has CDR1 KGHSH and CDR2 LQKENI. The V end lost 10 bases, the J end lost 0 bases, and 11 bases lay between the germline ends. CDR3 length: 13 residues. CDR3 in amino acids: CATMTDSTDTQYF. CDR3 in DNA: TGTGCCACGATGACAGATAGCACAGATACGCAGTATTTT.

V and J are TRBV7-9 and TRBJ2-1; possibly TRBD2 for D (7 bases). CDR1 is SEHNR, CDR2 FQNEAQ, per germline (reference sequence). The CDR3 has 15 residues. Trimming pared 1 base from V and 8 bases from J, leaving 15 bases between. CDR3: CASSLEGGAFDEQFF. The CDR3 nucleotides read TGTGCCAGCAGCTTAGAGGGGGGGGCCTTCGATGAGCAGTTCTTC.

The V call is TRBV25-1, the J call TRBJ2-7; TRBD1 agrees at 12 bases. The CDR3 spans 15 residues. Germline V gene data show CDR1 as MGHDK and CDR2 as SYGVNS. V trimming: 3 bases; J trimming: 6 bases; junction bases outside the gene matches: 6. The chain's CDR3 is CASSELGQGAREQYF. Written as DNA, the CDR3 is TGTGCCAGCAGTGAGCTGGGACAGGGGGCTCGCGAGCAGTACTTC.

Worth noting for this clone: The sample holds other DNA sequences that translate to the same CDR3. The chain is built from TRBV2 and TRBJ1-1, with 8 bases lining up with TRBD1. V was clipped by 7 bases and J by 4 bases; unmatched bases: 14. Germline V CDR1 and CDR2: SNHLY, FYNNEI. The CDR3 sequence is 16 residues long. The chain's CDR3 is CASIRAGGGQVTEAFF. CDR3 sequence (DNA): TGTGCCAGCATCAGGGCAGGGGGCGGTCAAGTCACTGAAGCTTTCTTT.

This clone was seen ten or more times. The V call is TRBV19, the J call TRBJ1-1, with D unclear. V lost 4 bases, J lost 5 bases, and 8 bases lay in between. CDR1 and CDR2 from the germline V gene are LNHDA and SQIVND (reference sequence). The CDR3 runs 12 residues. CDR3 sequence (DNA): TGTGCCAGTAGTAACGACGGGACTGAAGCTTTCTTT. The encoded protein is CASSNDGTEAFF.

In DNA, the CDR3 is TGCAGCGCCCACAGGGGGACCAACACTGAAGCTTTCTTT. Amino acid sequence: CSAHRGTNTEAFF. The genes are TRBV29-1 and TRBJ1-1, with 8 bases fitting TRBD1. This CDR3 spans 13 amino acids. Germline CDR1 and CDR2: SQVTM and ANQGSEA. V lost 7 bases to trimming and J lost 2 bases; unmatched junction nucleotides: 6.

This clone was seen just once. V and J are TRBV5-1 and TRBJ2-1, with D tentatively TRBD2 (6 bases). Germline lookup yields CDR1 SGHRS and CDR2 YFSETQ. The CDR3 has 15 amino acids. V was trimmed by 0 bases and J by 8 bases, leaving 15 bases between them. CDR3: CASSLGRSGGDEQFF. In DNA, the CDR3 is TGCGCCAGCAGCTTGGGTAGGTCCGGAGGGGATGAGCAGTTCTTC.

This clone was recorded a few times. The chain uses TRBV29-1 and TRBJ1-1; weak D call: TRBD1 (6 bases). Per germline, CDR1 SQVTM and CDR2 ANQGSEA. Trimming shortened V by 4 bases and J by 1 base, and 16 bases separated the two germline ends. CDR3 length: 15 amino acids. The CDR3 loop reads CSVAGGVGANTEAFF. In DNA, the CDR3 is TGCAGCGTTGCCGGTGGGGTGGGGGCGAACACTGAAGCTTTCTTT.